This record covers a single T cell receptor (beta chain). This record comes from a study of OX40 agonist ivuxolimab in advanced cancers. Whole-study context: Eligibility rules accepted prior anti-PD-1, anti-PD-L1 or anti-CTLA-4 therapy, and 40% had some.

Libraries were prepared by immunoSEQ multiplex PCR; TCRdb keeps only in-frame clonotypes and omits some of them. The sample lists 97,000 or so clones, 90% occurring once. The receptor was isolated from an adult with an advanced solid tumor such as melanoma, head and neck, liver or kidney cancer. The sample was CD4+ or CD8+ T cells sorted from blood, taken in a trial of the OX40 agonist ivuxolimab.

This chain's CDR3 is CASSVDFGVGQPQHF. CDR3 nucleotide sequence: TGTGCCAGCAGCGTAGATTTCGGGGTTGGTCAGCCCCAGCATTTT. The rearrangement links TRBV9 to TRBJ1-5; no definite D call. With 0 bases removed from V and 6 bases from J, the gap between germline ends came to 13 bases. CDR3 length: 15 amino acids. Per the germline V gene, CDR1 is SGDLS and CDR2 is YYNGEE. Based on the CDR3 plus reference TRBV9 and TRBJ1-5, the full variable domain is DSGVTQTPKHLITATGQRVTLRCSPRSGDLSVYWYQQSLDQGLQFLIQYYNGEERAKGNILERFSAQQFPDLHSELNLSSLELGDSALYFCASSVDFGVGQPQHFGDGTRLSIL.